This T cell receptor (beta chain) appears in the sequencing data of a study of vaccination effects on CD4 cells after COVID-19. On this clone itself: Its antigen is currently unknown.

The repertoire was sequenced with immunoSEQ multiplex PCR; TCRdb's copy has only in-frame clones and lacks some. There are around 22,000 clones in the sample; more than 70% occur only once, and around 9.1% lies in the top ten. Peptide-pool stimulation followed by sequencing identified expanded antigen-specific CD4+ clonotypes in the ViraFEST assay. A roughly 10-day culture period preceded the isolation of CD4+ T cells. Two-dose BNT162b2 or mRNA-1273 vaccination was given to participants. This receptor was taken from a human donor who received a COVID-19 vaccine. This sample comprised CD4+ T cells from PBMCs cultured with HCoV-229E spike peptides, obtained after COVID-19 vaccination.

The CDR3 region is CASSEAPTGGYNSPLHF. CDR3 DNA sequence: TGTGCCAGCAGTGAAGCTCCGACAGGGGGCTATAATTCACCCCTCCACTTT. The chain employs TRBV6-1 and TRBJ1-6, with 9 bases fitting TRBD1. The CDR3 contains 17 residues. V was pared by 0 bases and J by 3 bases, with 3 bases of the junction left unmatched. CDR1 MNHNS and CDR2 SASEGT come from the germline V gene.